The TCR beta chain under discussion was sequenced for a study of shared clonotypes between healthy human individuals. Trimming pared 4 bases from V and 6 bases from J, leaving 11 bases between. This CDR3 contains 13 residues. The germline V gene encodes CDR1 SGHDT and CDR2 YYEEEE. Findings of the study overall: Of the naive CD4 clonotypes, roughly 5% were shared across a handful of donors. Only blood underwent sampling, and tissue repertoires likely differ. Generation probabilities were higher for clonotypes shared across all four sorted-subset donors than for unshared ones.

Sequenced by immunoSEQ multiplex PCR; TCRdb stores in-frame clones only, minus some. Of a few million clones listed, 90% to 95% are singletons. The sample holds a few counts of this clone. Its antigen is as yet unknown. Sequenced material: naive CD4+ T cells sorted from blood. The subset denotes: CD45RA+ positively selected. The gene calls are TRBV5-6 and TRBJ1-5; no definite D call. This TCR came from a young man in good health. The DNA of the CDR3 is TGTGCCAGCAGCCCCGGAGGGTCTCAGCCCCAGCATTTT. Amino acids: CASSPGGSQPQHF.